This TCR beta chain was sequenced during a study of shared clonotypes between healthy human individuals. The genomic DNA of each subset was split evenly across several immunoSEQ plates. The repertoire was sequenced with immunoSEQ multiplex PCR; TCRdb's copy has only in-frame clones and lacks some. In the table there are 1.4 million or so clones, 98% of which are singletons. Remarks on this clone: Its antigen is still unknown.

With 4 bases clipped from V and 7 bases from J, the junction kept 7 bases outside the gene matches. The germline CDR1 and CDR2 sequences are SGHRS and YFSETQ. CDR3 size: 13 residues. Study-wide results and caveats: Among donors, the sharing of clonotypes was expected to be influenced by sequencing depth.

Sequencing was carried out using naive CD4+ T cells sorted from blood. This sample's subset: CD45RA+ positively selected. This TCR came from a man aged 25-40 years in good health. The chain recombines TRBV5-1 with TRBJ1-2; 7 bases match TRBD1. CDR3 bases: TGCGCCAGCAGCCCGGGACAGTTTTCTGGCTACACCTTC. Amino acids: CASSPGQFSGYTF.